The 15 T cell receptor beta chains below were found in one sample sequenced in a study of T cells in narcolepsy. Here immunoSEQ multiplex PCR was the method, and the copy in TCRdb shows in-frame clones only, minus some. The table lists 25,000 to 35,000 clones, more than 65% of them singletons, with about 6% in the top ten. The sequenced material came from memory (CD45RA-) CD4+ T cells from blood. The receptors originated from a human donor in good health.

V and J are TRBV28 and TRBJ1-1; no clear D gene. The CDR3 has 18 amino acids. The V gene's germline CDR1 is MDHEN and CDR2 SYDVKM. V lost 7 bases, J lost 0 bases, and 24 bases lay in between. The CDR3 nucleotides read TGTGCCAGCACCTCACCCCTGAGGGCCCTTCGCATGAACACTGAAGCTTTCTTT. Translated: CASTSPLRALRMNTEAFF.

The rearrangement links TRBV19 to TRBJ2-1; possible D gene TRBD1, 6 bases. In germline, CDR1 is LNHDA, CDR2 SQIVND (reference sequence). This CDR3 region has 14 residues. Trimming cost V 5 bases and J 5 bases, with 13 bases left between them. CDR3 amino acids: CASSPRTDDNEQFF. CDR3 coding DNA: TGTGCCAGTAGTCCACGGACAGACGACAATGAGCAGTTCTTC.

The gene calls are TRBV28 and TRBJ1-1; D unresolved. The CDR3 length is 12 residues. Germline V gene lookup returns CDR1 MDHEN and CDR2 SYDVKM. With 1 base removed from V and 4 bases from J, the gap between germline ends came to 4 bases. Here the CDR3 reads CASSLLSTEAFF. The CDR3 nucleotides are TGTGCCAGCAGTTTATTATCCACTGAAGCTTTCTTT.

The V gene is TRBV2, the J gene TRBJ1-2; possible D gene TRBD1, 5 bases. V was clipped by 6 bases and J by 4 bases, with 18 bases between them. The CDR3 contains 15 residues. Germline loops: CDR1 SNHLY, CDR2 FYNNEI. For the CDR3, the DNA is TGTGCCAGCAGGGAGGTTTTGGGGGGTACCTATGGCTACACCTTC. This codes for CASREVLGGTYGYTF.

A note on this clone: Other DNA sequences within the sample encode an identical CDR3. The V call is TRBV5-5, the J call TRBJ2-5, with D tentatively TRBD1 (5 bases). The CDR3 consists of 13 residues. The V end lost 4 bases, the J end lost 3 bases, and 10 bases lay between the germline ends. Germline V CDR1 and CDR2: SGHKS, YYEKEE (reference sequence). For the CDR3, the DNA is TGTGCCAGCAGCCCTCAGGGCGAAGAGACCCAGTACTTC. The encoded protein is CASSPQGEETQYF.

The chain couples TRBV7-3 to TRBJ2-3; no clear D gene. Trimming cost V 3 bases and J 0 bases, with 10 bases left between them. From germline, CDR1 is SGHTA and CDR2 FQGTGA. This CDR3 contains 15 residues. CDR3 nucleotide sequence: TGTGCCAGCAGCTTTGGGCCCTATAGCACAGATACGCAGTATTTT. Translated, it gives CASSFGPYSTDTQYF. The variable domain in full, completed from reference TRBV7-3 and TRBJ2-3, reads GAGVSQTPSNKVTEKGKYVELRCDPISGHTALYWYRQSLGQGPEFLIYFQGTGAADDSGLPNDRFFAVRPEGSVSTLKIQRTERGDSAVYLCASSFGPYSTDTQYFGPGTRLTVL.

The rearrangement links TRBV6-5 to TRBJ2-7; D ambiguous. CDR1 MNHEY and CDR2 SVGAGI come from the germline V gene. Trimming removed 0 bases at V and 6 bases at J, with 18 bases between. The CDR3 covers 16 residues. The CDR3 region is CASSYSRTALLREQYF. CDR3 DNA: TGTGCCAGCAGTTACTCCCGGACGGCCCTACTACGCGAGCAGTACTTC.

The chain combines TRBV5-1 with TRBJ2-7; 13 bases align to TRBD2. V was clipped by 3 bases and J by 4 bases; unmatched bases: 10. The CDR3 contains 17 residues. CDR1 and CDR2 from the germline V gene are SGHRS and YFSETQ. The CDR3 DNA follows: TGCGCCAGCAGCTCCCGGACTAGCGGGGGCTCCTCTTACGAGCAGTACTTC. Its translation: CASSSRTSGGSSYEQYF. Full variable domain (remainder filled in from reference TRBV5-1 and TRBJ2-7): KAGVTQTPRYLIKTRGQQVTLSCSPISGHRSVSWYQQTPGQGLQFLFEYFSETQRNKGNFPGRFSGRQFSNSRSEMNVSTLELGDSALYLCASSSRTSGGSSYEQYFGPGTRLTVT.

V is TRBV5-4 and J is TRBJ2-2; 10 bases line up with TRBD1. With V trimmed by 4 bases and J by 8 bases, 11 bases remained unmatched. Germline loops: CDR1 SGHNT, CDR2 YYREEE (reference sequence). The CDR3 contains 16 residues. CDR3 protein: CASSPLRDRGLGELFF. CDR3 nucleotides: TGTGCCAGCAGCCCGCTCCGGGACAGGGGCCTTGGGGAGCTGTTTTTT.

The chain couples TRBV5-1 to TRBJ1-1; perhaps TRBD1 as D (6 bases). Trimming cost V 3 bases and J 0 bases, with 12 bases left between them. The germline gives CDR1 SGHRS, CDR2 YFSETQ. There are 15 residues in the CDR3. The CDR3 here is CASSSGAYMNTEAFF. The CDR3 DNA reads TGCGCCAGCAGCTCAGGGGCCTACATGAACACTGAAGCTTTCTTT. Supplemented by reference TRBV5-1 and TRBJ1-1, the full variable domain reads KAGVTQTPRYLIKTRGQQVTLSCSPISGHRSVSWYQQTPGQGLQFLFEYFSETQRNKGNFPGRFSGRQFSNSRSEMNVSTLELGDSALYLCASSSGAYMNTEAFFGQGTRLTVV.

V usage is TRBV7-9 and J usage is TRBJ1-2; the D gene is possibly TRBD1 (5 bases). Germline V gives CDR1 SEHNR, CDR2 FQNEAQ (reference sequence). The length of the CDR3 is 13 residues. Trimming removed 4 bases from V and 8 bases from J, with 14 bases in between. In DNA, the CDR3 is TGTGCCAGCAGCTCAGGGTTATCAAGCGGCTACACCTTC. It specifies CASSSGLSSGYTF.

This chain joins TRBV27 and TRBJ1-1; the D gene is possibly TRBD1 (6 bases). This CDR3 comprises 13 residues. Germline CDR1 reads MNHEY; CDR2 reads SMNVEV (reference sequence). The germline V and J ends were trimmed by 1 base and 3 bases, with 6 bases remaining between them. This chain's CDR3 is CASSLYRDTEAFF. In nucleotides, the CDR3 is TGTGCCAGCAGTTTATACAGGGACACTGAAGCTTTCTTT.

The chain recombines TRBV1 with TRBJ2-5; the table's D call of TRBD1 was not tested on the DNA. TRBV1 is described as a pseudogene. The CDR3 has 17 residues. The CDR3: CTSSQETGPYLQETQYF. The CDR3 DNA sequence: TGCACCAGCAGCCAAGAGACAGGGCCCTATCTTCAAGAGACCCAGTACTTC.

This rearrangement joins TRBV5-1 to TRBJ1-1, with 9 bases that match TRBD1. The J segment lost 0 bases and the V segment lost 3 bases, leaving 6 bases of the junction unmatched. This CDR3 has 16 residues. Germline values: CDR1 SGHRS, CDR2 YFSETQ. CDR3 protein: CASSWNRGLMNTEAFF. DNA for the CDR3: TGCGCCAGCAGCTGGAACAGGGGGCTAATGAACACTGAAGCTTTCTTT.

V and J are TRBV5-6 and TRBJ2-7; D could derive from TRBD1 or TRBD2 (5 bases each). This CDR3 has 17 residues. Trimming shortened V by 4 bases and J by 5 bases, and 25 bases separated the two germline ends. Germline CDR1 SGHDT, CDR2 YYEEEE. The chain's CDR3 is CASSPGRGEQVVHEQYF. CDR3 sequence (DNA): TGTGCCAGCAGCCCGGGGCGAGGGGAGCAGGTAGTCCACGAGCAGTACTTC.